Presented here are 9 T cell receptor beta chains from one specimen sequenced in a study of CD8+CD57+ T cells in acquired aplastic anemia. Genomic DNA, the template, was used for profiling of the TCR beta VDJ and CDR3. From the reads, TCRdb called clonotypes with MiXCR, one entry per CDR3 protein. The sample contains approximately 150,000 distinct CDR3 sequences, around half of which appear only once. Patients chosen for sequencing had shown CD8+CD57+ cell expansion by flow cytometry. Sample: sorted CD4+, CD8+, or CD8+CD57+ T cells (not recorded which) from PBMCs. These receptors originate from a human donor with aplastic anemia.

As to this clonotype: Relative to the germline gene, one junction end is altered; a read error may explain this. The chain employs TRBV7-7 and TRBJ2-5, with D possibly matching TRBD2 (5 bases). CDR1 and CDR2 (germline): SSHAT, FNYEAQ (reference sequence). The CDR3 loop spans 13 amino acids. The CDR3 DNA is TGTGCTAGCAGCGCGCGGGTTCAAGAGACCCAGTACTTC. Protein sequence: CASSARVQETQYF. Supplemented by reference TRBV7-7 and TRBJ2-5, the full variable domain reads GAGVSQSPRYKVTKRGQDVTLRCDPISSHATLYWYQQALGQGPEFLTYFNYEAQPDKSGLPSDRFSAERPEGSISTLTIQRTEQRDSAMYRCASSARVQETQYFGPGTRLLVL.

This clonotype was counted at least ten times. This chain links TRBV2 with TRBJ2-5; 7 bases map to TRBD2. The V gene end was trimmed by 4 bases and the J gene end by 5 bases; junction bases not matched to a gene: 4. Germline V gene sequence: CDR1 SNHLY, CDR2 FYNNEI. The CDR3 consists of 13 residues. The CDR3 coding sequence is TGTGCCAGCAGTGCCCTTAGCGGGGAGACCCAGTACTTC. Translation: CASSALSGETQYF. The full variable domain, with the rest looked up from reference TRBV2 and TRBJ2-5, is EPEVTQTPSHQVTQMGQEVILRCVPISNHLYFYWYRQILGQKVEFLVSFYNNEISEKSEIFDDQFSVERPDGSNFTLKIRSTKLEDSAMYFCASSALSGETQYFGPGTRLLVL.

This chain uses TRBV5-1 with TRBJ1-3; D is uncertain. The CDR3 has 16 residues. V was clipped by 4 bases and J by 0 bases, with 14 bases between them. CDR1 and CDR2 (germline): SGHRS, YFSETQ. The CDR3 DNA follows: TGCGCCAGCAGCGAAGCCCCCAAGAGCTCTGGAAACACCATATATTTT. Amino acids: CASSEAPKSSGNTIYF.

In DNA form, the CDR3 reads TGTGCCAGCAGCTTAAAGCGTGCTATCCAAGAGACCCAGTACTTC. This encodes CASSLKRAIQETQYF. The chain employs TRBV7-9 and TRBJ2-5; unclear D gene. CDR3 length: 15 residues. V was shortened by 2 bases and J by 1 base, with 11 bases between the two germline ends. Germline V gene sequence: CDR1 SEHNR, CDR2 FQNEAQ (reference sequence).

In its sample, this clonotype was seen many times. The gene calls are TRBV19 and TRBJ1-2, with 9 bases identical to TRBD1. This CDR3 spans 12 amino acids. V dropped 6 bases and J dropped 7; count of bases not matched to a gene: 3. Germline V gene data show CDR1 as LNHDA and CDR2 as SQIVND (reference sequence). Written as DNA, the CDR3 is TGTGCCAGTAGGATGGACAGGGGTGGCTACACCTTC. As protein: CASRMDRGGYTF.

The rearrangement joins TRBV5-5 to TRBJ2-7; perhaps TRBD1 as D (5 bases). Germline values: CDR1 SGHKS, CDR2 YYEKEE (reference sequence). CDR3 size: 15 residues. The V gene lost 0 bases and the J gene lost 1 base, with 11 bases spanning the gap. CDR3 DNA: TGTGCCAGCAGCTTGGGGGCAGGGCAGTCCTACGAGCAGTACTTC. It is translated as CASSLGAGQSYEQYF.

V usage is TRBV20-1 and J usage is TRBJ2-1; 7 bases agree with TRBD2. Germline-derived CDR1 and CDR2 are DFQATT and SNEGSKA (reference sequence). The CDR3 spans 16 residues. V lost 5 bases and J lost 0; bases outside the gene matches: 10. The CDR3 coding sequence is TGCAGTGCTGAAAACAACGGGGGGAGCTCCTACAATGAGCAGTTCTTC. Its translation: CSAENNGGSSYNEQFF.

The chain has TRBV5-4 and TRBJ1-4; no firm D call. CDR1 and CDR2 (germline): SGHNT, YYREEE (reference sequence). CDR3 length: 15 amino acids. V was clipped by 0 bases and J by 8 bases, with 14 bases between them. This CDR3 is CASSLAGEGGEKLFF. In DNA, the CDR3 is TGTGCCAGCAGCTTGGCCGGGGAAGGCGGGGAAAAACTGTTTTTT. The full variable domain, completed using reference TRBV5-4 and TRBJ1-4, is ETGVTQSPTHLIKTRGQQVTLRCSSQSGHNTVSWYQQALGQGPQFIFQYYREEENGRGNFPPRFSGLQFPNYSSELNVNALELDDSALYLCASSLAGEGGEKLFFGSGTQLSVL.

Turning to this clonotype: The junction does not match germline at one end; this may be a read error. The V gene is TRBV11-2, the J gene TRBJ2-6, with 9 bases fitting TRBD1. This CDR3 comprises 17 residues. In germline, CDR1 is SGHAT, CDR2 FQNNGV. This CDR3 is CASSWRTGDFGANVLTF. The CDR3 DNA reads TGTGCTAGCAGCTGGAGGACAGGGGATTTTGGGGCCAACGTCCTGACTTTC.